This T cell receptor beta chain was recorded in a study of cytomegalovirus exposure and HLA in healthy donors. Looking at the study overall: Clustering assigned roughly 81% of the 350 to 450 genotyped donors to the Caucasian-associated ancestry cluster. Points from the study as a whole: Later analysis suggested most CMV-associated TCR beta chains were HLA-restricted. TCR beta V- and J-gene trimming was later associated with a missense DCLRE1C variant. Later work found that TCR association rates differed between HLA loci; DRB1 had the most and HLA-C the fewest.

The CDR3 is 16 amino acids. The ends lost 4 bases at V and 4 bases at J; junction bases unmatched: 11. Looked up from germline, CDR1 is LGHNA and CDR2 is YNFKEQ. With 60 Vbeta and 13 Jbeta primers, the PCR was carried out. Here immunoSEQ multiplex PCR was the method, and the copy in TCRdb shows in-frame clones only, minus some. This table holds more than 90,000 clones, more than 75% found once. In the case of this clone: What it binds is not known.

The sample consisted of PBMCs. The V and J genes are TRBV4-2 and TRBJ2-7; 9 positions match TRBD1. The sequence was obtained from a human donor in good health. The CDR3 region is CASSPEVGTGRYEQYF. The DNA for the CDR3 is TGTGCCAGCAGCCCTGAGGTCGGGACAGGGAGATACGAGCAGTACTTC.